The 28 T cell receptor beta chains reported below all come from one sample, sequenced in a study of blood T cell repertoires in COVID-19. Generated by immunoSEQ multiplex PCR, the TCRdb table keeps only in-frame clones and is missing some. Of about 74,000 clones listed, almost 90% are singletons. Sequencing input: peripheral blood. The origin of the receptors is an elderly woman with acute or convalescent COVID-19.

The chain combines TRBV13 with TRBJ1-2, with no clear D. V shed 2 bases and J shed 6 bases, with 16 bases lying between them. The germline CDR1 and CDR2 sequences are PRHDT and FYEKMQ (reference sequence). This CDR3 is 15 amino acids long. The CDR3 DNA follows: TGTGCCAGCAGCTTAACCGGCGGGCGCTTGGATGGCTACACCTTC. Translating it yields CASSLTGGRLDGYTF.

This chain links TRBV10-3 with TRBJ2-5; 9 nucleotides align to TRBD1. This CDR3 region has 17 residues. CDR1 and CDR2 (germline): ENHRY, SYGVKD. The V gene end was trimmed by 3 bases and the J gene end by 4 bases; junction bases not matched to a gene: 12. CDR3 nucleotide sequence: TGTGCCATCAGTGAATCAGCCTCCGGGACAGGGACAGAGACCCAGTACTTC. Translation gives CAISESASGTGTETQYF.

V and J are TRBV6-1 and TRBJ2-7; D is unclear. CDR3 size: 11 residues. Germline-derived CDR1 and CDR2 are MNHNS and SASEGT. The V and J ends lost 5 bases and 6 bases respectively, with 8 bases between them. The CDR3 sequence: CASSLGVEQYF. In nucleotides, the CDR3 is TGTGCCAGCAGTTTAGGAGTCGAGCAGTACTTC.

This clone has a single count. The J gene is TRBJ2-6, the V gene TRBV7-8; possible D gene TRBD1, 6 bases. V shed 3 bases and J shed 0 bases, with 9 bases lying between them. CDR1 is SGHVS and CDR2 is FQNEAQ in the germline V gene. The CDR3 has 16 residues. CDR3 sequence: CASSLGQSSGANVLTF. The DNA for the CDR3 is TGTGCCAGCAGCTTGGGACAAAGCTCTGGGGCCAACGTCCTGACTTTC.

A few counts support this clone. This chain links TRBV5-4 with TRBJ2-3; the D gene is possibly TRBD1 (5 bases). The V end was cut by 4 bases, the J end by 2 bases, with 11 bases between. The CDR3 sequence is 14 residues long. Germline CDR1 reads SGHNT; CDR2 reads YYREEE (reference sequence). The CDR3 is CASSPDTSTDTQYF. The CDR3 DNA reads TGTGCCAGCAGCCCGGACACCTCCACAGATACGCAGTATTTT.

For the CDR3, the DNA is TGTGCCAGCAGGCTACTAGCGACTAGTTACGAGCAGTACTTC. Its translation is CASRLLATSYEQYF. The rearrangement links TRBV6-6 to TRBJ2-7; 7 nucleotides align to TRBD2. CDR3 length equals 14 residues. CDR1 and CDR2 from the germline V gene are MNHNY and SVGAGI (reference sequence). The ends lost 6 bases at V and 4 bases at J; junction bases unmatched: 9.

The chain recombines TRBV6-1 with TRBJ1-2; perhaps TRBD1 as D (6 bases). V was shortened by 2 bases and J by 8 bases, with 18 bases between the two germline ends. Germline CDR1 MNHNS, CDR2 SASEGT. This CDR3 is built from 15 residues. In nucleotides, the CDR3 is TGTGCCAGCAGTGAACGTCACAGGGCCCTGGGGGGCTACACCTTC. It codes for CASSERHRALGGYTF.

The J gene is TRBJ2-7, the V gene TRBV6-5, with 7 bases fitting TRBD1. CDR1 and CDR2 from the germline V gene are MNHEY and SVGAGI. The CDR3 runs 11 residues. Germline trimming cut 7 bases from V and 3 bases from J; bases unmatched to any gene: 0. DNA for the CDR3: TGTGCCAGCACAGGGGGCTACGAGCAGTACTTC. Encoded protein: CASTGGYEQYF.

This sequence joins TRBV19 and TRBJ2-1; D call uncertain. This CDR3 has 12 residues. V lost 11 bases and J lost 1, with 9 bases in between. Germline CDR1 is LNHDA and CDR2 is SQIVND (reference sequence). The CDR3 protein is CASRRSYNEQFF. CDR3 DNA sequence: TGTGCCTCCCGTCGGTCCTACAATGAGCAGTTCTTC. Filled out from reference TRBV19 and TRBJ2-1, the complete variable domain reads DGGITQSPKYLFRKEGQNVTLSCEQNLNHDAMYWYRQDPGQGLRLIYYSQIVNDFQKGDIAEGYSVSREKKESFPLTVTSAQKNPTAFYLCASRRSYNEQFFGPGTRLTVL.

The chain uses TRBV2 and TRBJ1-4, with D tentatively TRBD1 (6 bases). V lost 7 bases, J lost 0 bases, and 9 bases lay in between. The CDR3 consists of 14 residues. Germline-derived CDR1 and CDR2 are SNHLY and FYNNEI. The CDR3, as DNA: TGTGCCAGCACCTACAGGGCAACTAATGAAAAACTGTTTTTT. Translation: CASTYRATNEKLFF.

The rearrangement joins TRBV5-1 to TRBJ2-2; a possible D gene is TRBD1 (6 bases). Trimming removed 0 bases at V and 4 bases at J, with 13 bases between. This CDR3 spans 16 amino acids. CDR1 is SGHRS, CDR2 YFSETQ, per germline. The chain's CDR3 is CASSLALARGTGELFF. The DNA of the CDR3 is TGCGCCAGCAGCTTGGCTCTAGCCAGGGGCACCGGGGAGCTGTTTTTT.

This clone was picked up one time. The chain employs TRBV18 and TRBJ2-7, with D perhaps TRBD1 (6 bases). From germline, CDR1 is KGHSH and CDR2 LQKENI. This CDR3 has 15 amino acids. Trimming cost V 3 bases and J 0 bases, with 12 bases left between them. The CDR3 DNA follows: TGTGCCAGCTCACCCGGACAGACACACTCCTACGAGCAGTACTTC. This codes for CASSPGQTHSYEQYF.

The rearrangement joins TRBV6-5 to TRBJ2-2; unclear D gene. Trimming took off 8 bases at V and 1 base at J, with 8 bases between the two ends. The CDR3 sequence is 13 residues long. Germline V gene sequence: CDR1 MNHEY, CDR2 SVGAGI. CDR3 nucleotide sequence: TGTGCCAGCCGACTCGTGAACACCGGGGAGCTGTTTTTT. Translated, it gives CASRLVNTGELFF.

The chain is built from TRBV12-3 or TRBV12-4 and TRBJ1-1, with no clear D. Deletions cut 6 bases from V and 1 base from J, with 9 bases between. This CDR3 region has 13 residues. CDR3 in DNA: TGTGCCAGCAGAAACATCCGGAACACTGAAGCTTTCTTT. This gives the protein CASRNIRNTEAFF.

The rearrangement joins TRBV3-1 (or the pseudogene TRBV3-2) to TRBJ2-7; D perhaps matches TRBD2 (6 bases). The CDR3 spans 16 residues. Looked up from germline, CDR1 is LGHDT and CDR2 is YNNKEL (reference sequence). With 0 bases removed from V and 2 bases from J, the gap between germline ends came to 14 bases. The CDR3 DNA follows: TGTGCCAGCAGCCAAGACTGGGCGGGACCGACCTACGAGCAGTACTTC. Translation gives CASSQDWAGPTYEQYF.

The rearrangement links TRBV4-3 to TRBJ2-2, with TRBD2 matching over 11 bases. The CDR3 runs to 20 residues. The germline V gene has CDR1 LGHNA and CDR2 YSLEER. V lost 0 bases and J lost 1; bases outside the gene matches: 10. The CDR3 DNA reads as TGCGCCAGCAGCCAAGAAAGTCAACTAGCGGGGGTCGTGAACACCGGGGAGCTGTTTTTT. As protein: CASSQESQLAGVVNTGELFF.

The chain is built from TRBV4-3 and TRBJ1-5, with 7 nucleotides matching TRBD1. V was clipped by 2 bases and J by 2 bases; unmatched bases: 3. Germline-derived CDR1 and CDR2 are LGHNA and YSLEER. This CDR3 is built from 15 residues. CDR3 sequence (DNA): TGCGCCAGCAGCCAATCTACAGGGGGCAATCAGCCCCAGCATTTT. This codes for CASSQSTGGNQPQHF.

This chain links TRBV2 with TRBJ2-3, with 7 bases aligning to TRBD1. Germline V CDR1 and CDR2: SNHLY, FYNNEI. The V gene end was trimmed by 1 base and the J gene end by 3 bases; junction bases not matched to a gene: 7. CDR3 size: 16 residues. The CDR3 is CASSEDRGYGTDTQYF. The CDR3, as DNA: TGTGCCAGCAGTGAAGACAGGGGTTACGGGACAGATACGCAGTATTTT. Combining the CDR3 with reference TRBV2 and TRBJ2-3 gives the whole variable domain EPEVTQTPSHQVTQMGQEVILRCVPISNHLYFYWYRQILGQKVEFLVSFYNNEISEKSEIFDDQFSVERPDGSNFTLKIRSTKLEDSAMYFCASSEDRGYGTDTQYFGPGTRLTVL.

The chain has TRBV7-9 and TRBJ2-2; 10 bases line up with TRBD2. V was pared by 0 bases and J by 7 bases, with 8 bases of the junction left unmatched. The CDR3 spans 17 residues. CDR1 and CDR2 (germline): SEHNR, FQNEAQ (reference sequence). CDR3 in amino acids: CASSLAGRLAGVGELFF. The CDR3 nucleotides are TGTGCCAGCAGCTTAGCGGGCCGGCTAGCGGGAGTCGGGGAGCTGTTTTTT.

The rearrangement joins TRBV3-1 (or the pseudogene TRBV3-2) to TRBJ2-5; D is unclear. Germline assignment: CDR1 LGHDT and CDR2 YNNKEL (reference sequence). CDR3 length: 14 amino acids. Trimming pared 4 bases from V and 0 bases from J, leaving 9 bases between. The CDR3 is CASSLTNYQETQYF. CDR3 bases: TGTGCCAGCAGCCTGACAAATTACCAAGAGACCCAGTACTTC.

The V call is TRBV5-1, the J call TRBJ2-1; D perhaps matches TRBD2 (6 bases). This CDR3 region has 16 residues. Germline CDR1 and CDR2: SGHRS and YFSETQ. V dropped 0 bases and J dropped 9 bases, with 19 bases sitting between them. The CDR3 nucleotides are TGCGCCAGCAGCTTGGCCGCAGTAGCGGCCTACGGTGAGCAGTTCTTC. It translates to CASSLAAVAAYGEQFF.

This clone has only one observation. This chain connects TRBV9 to TRBJ2-1, with D possibly matching TRBD1 (6 bases). The germline V gene encodes CDR1 SGDLS and CDR2 YYNGEE. This CDR3 has 16 residues. Trimming took 4 bases from V and 0 from J, leaving 14 bases between them. The DNA for the CDR3 is TGTGCCAGCAGCCGTCAGGGGACCCACTCCTACAATGAGCAGTTCTTC. It codes for CASSRQGTHSYNEQFF. Looking up the rest from reference TRBV9 and TRBJ2-1 gives the full variable domain: DSGVTQTPKHLITATGQRVTLRCSPRSGDLSVYWYQQSLDQGLQFLIQYYNGEERAKGNILERFSAQQFPDLHSELNLSSLELGDSALYFCASSRQGTHSYNEQFFGPGTRLTVL.

This sequence joins TRBV6-4 and TRBJ1-2; 9 positions match TRBD1. This CDR3 spans 14 amino acids. CDR1 is MRHNA and CDR2 is SNTAGT in the germline V gene. J gave up 2 bases and V 6 bases, and 4 bases lay outside the gene matches. Here the CDR3 DNA reads TGTGCCAGCAGCCCCGGGACAGGGAACTATGGCTACACCTTC. The encoded protein is CASSPGTGNYGYTF.

V gene TRBV30 combines with J gene TRBJ1-2; 12 bases fit TRBD1. Germline V gene lookup returns CDR1 GTSNPN and CDR2 SVGIG (reference sequence). The CDR3 has 13 residues. J gave up 7 bases and V 5 bases, and 5 bases lay outside the gene matches. CDR3 nucleotides: TGTGCCTGGGGGAAGGGACAGGGGGCTGGCTACACCTTC. Its protein product is CAWGKGQGAGYTF. Looking up the rest from reference TRBV30 and TRBJ1-2 gives the full variable domain: SQTIHQWPATLVQPVGSPLSLECTVEGTSNPNLYWYRQAAGRGLQLLFYSVGIGQISSEVPQNLSASRPQDRQFILSSKKLLLSDSGFYLCAWGKGQGAGYTFGSGTRLTVV.

The genes are TRBV12-3 or TRBV12-4 and TRBJ2-3; the match to TRBD1 covers 11 bases. CDR3 length: 13 amino acids. The ends lost 5 bases at V and 6 bases at J; junction bases unmatched: 1. In DNA form, the CDR3 reads TGTGCCAGCAGTCGGGACAGGGGGGATACGCAGTATTTT. Its protein is CASSRDRGDTQYF.

This clone was seen a handful of times. The rearrangement joins TRBV2 to TRBJ1-2; TRBD1 matches at 7 bases. The V segment lost 8 bases and the J segment 4 bases; nucleotides outside the gene matches: 10. Looked up from germline, CDR1 is SNHLY and CDR2 is FYNNEI. The CDR3 totals 14 residues. This chain's CDR3 is CASRPGQQIYGYTF. The CDR3 DNA reads as TGTGCCAGCCGCCCGGGACAGCAAATCTATGGCTACACCTTC. Together with reference TRBV2 and TRBJ1-2, the CDR3 gives the full variable domain: EPEVTQTPSHQVTQMGQEVILRCVPISNHLYFYWYRQILGQKVEFLVSFYNNEISEKSEIFDDQFSVERPDGSNFTLKIRSTKLEDSAMYFCASRPGQQIYGYTFGSGTRLTVV.

V usage is TRBV19 and J usage is TRBJ2-5; a weak D match, TRBD1 (6 bases). Germline lookup yields CDR1 LNHDA and CDR2 SQIVND (reference sequence). V lost 5 bases, J lost 4 bases, and 11 bases lay in between. The CDR3 extends over 13 amino acids. The chain's CDR3 is CASSSAGAETQYF. The CDR3 DNA follows: TGTGCCAGTAGTTCGGCAGGGGCAGAGACCCAGTACTTC.

The chain joins TRBV7-3 to TRBJ1-1; D may be TRBD1 (6 bases). The CDR3 covers 14 residues. Per the germline V gene, CDR1 is SGHTA and CDR2 is FQGTGA. V lost 2 bases to trimming and J lost 1 base, with 8 bases between them. The CDR3 spells CASSLSGQNTEAFF. The CDR3 bases are TGTGCCAGCAGCTTATCGGGACAGAACACTGAAGCTTTCTTT.